This TCR beta chain was documented in a study of blood T cell repertoires in COVID-19. Study background: The cDNA or gDNA used as material had been derived from T cells, B-cell-depleted T cells, or PBMCs.

Individuals aged roughly 18 to 95 years were recruited from about two dozen US areas. Which cohort a participant joined came from the clinical history participants gave. V gave up 5 bases and J gave up 2 bases; unmatched junction bases: 11. The length of the CDR3 is 19 residues. Per germline, CDR1 MNHNY and CDR2 SVGAGI (reference sequence). Method: immunoSEQ multiplex PCR; TCRdb's copy keeps in-frame clones and lacks some. The data contain approximately 200,000 clones, 85% to 90% of them singletons. The material sequenced was PBMCs or T cells enriched from blood (not recorded which). The source is a woman aged 18-29 years in a cohort exposed to, infected with or recovered from COVID-19 (not recorded which). This chain links TRBV6-6 with TRBJ2-3; TRBD2 matches at 15 bases. CDR3 DNA: TGTGCCAGCAGTCGGACTAGCGGGAGGGCCGGCGGGTACACAGATACGCAGTATTTT. Amino acid sequence: CASSRTSGRAGGYTDTQYF.